Shown below are 20 T cell receptor beta chains from a single sample sequenced in a study of T cell responses to AZD1222 COVID-19 vaccine. TCRdb keeps only in-frame clones here, not all; method: immunoSEQ multiplex PCR. The table has 90,000 to 120,000 clones, approximately 89% seen once; the top ten hold approximately 3%. Sequencing was performed on peripheral blood, taken on day 0 of MenACWY control vaccination. The source of these receptors is an adult in good health.

The chain combines TRBV5-6 with TRBJ2-7; 8 nucleotides match TRBD2. Trimming removed 4 bases from V and 6 bases from J; junction bases left unmatched: 6. The length of the CDR3 is 13 residues. Looked up from germline, CDR1 is SGHDT and CDR2 is YYEEEE. CDR3 bases: TGTGCCAGCAGCCGGATGCGGGGGGCCGAGCAGTACTTC. It encodes CASSRMRGAEQYF.

The chain has TRBV28 and TRBJ1-4; D gene ambiguous. CDR3 length: 13 residues. The V end lost 2 bases, the J end lost 8 bases, and 9 bases lay between the germline ends. Per germline, CDR1 MDHEN and CDR2 SYDVKM. CDR3 sequence reads: CASSLRGPEKLFF. CDR3 nucleotides: TGTGCCAGCAGTTTACGTGGCCCCGAAAAACTGTTTTTT.

J is TRBJ2-7 and V is TRBV7-9; D remains ambiguous. V dropped 2 bases and J dropped 2 bases, with 4 bases sitting between them. The CDR3 covers 12 residues. Germline CDR1 SEHNR, CDR2 FQNEAQ (reference sequence). The CDR3 DNA follows: TGTGCCAGCAGCTTATCAGCCTACGAGCAGTACTTC. Amino acid sequence: CASSLSAYEQYF.

The rearrangement uses TRBV6-6 and TRBJ1-1; no clear D. Looked up from germline, CDR1 is MNHNY and CDR2 is SVGAGI (reference sequence). Trimming took off 6 bases at V and 1 base at J, with 12 bases between the two ends. The CDR3 covers 14 residues. The CDR3 sequence is CASRNAARNTEAFF. CDR3 in DNA: TGTGCCAGCAGAAACGCGGCCAGGAACACTGAAGCTTTCTTT.

The chain combines TRBV28 with TRBJ1-3, with a tentative D call TRBD1 (6 bases). This CDR3 has 19 amino acids. Germline V gives CDR1 MDHEN, CDR2 SYDVKM. Trimming left V 6 bases short and J 4 bases short, with 28 bases between. CDR3 residues: CASSTPLEYREESGNTIYF. The CDR3 region has the DNA TGTGCCAGCAGCACCCCGTTGGAATACAGGGAGGAATCCGGAAACACCATATATTTT.

The CDR3 loop reads CASSEGRGQPQHF. The DNA for the CDR3 is TGCGCCAGCAGTGAGGGTAGGGGTCAGCCCCAGCATTTT. The chain combines TRBV10-1 with TRBJ1-5, with a tentative D call TRBD1 (5 bases). V shed 2 bases and J shed 6 bases, with 8 bases lying between them. Germline lookup yields CDR1 WNHNN and CDR2 SYGVQD (reference sequence). The CDR3 consists of 13 residues.

V is TRBV18 and J is TRBJ1-3, with TRBD1 as a possible D gene (6 bases). The CDR3 spans 16 residues. V shed 3 bases and J shed 4 bases, with 16 bases lying between them. Germline values: CDR1 KGHSH, CDR2 LQKENI. Here the CDR3 DNA reads TGTGCCAGCTCACCGGTCTCCCGGGGGCCCGGAAACACCATATATTTT. Translated: CASSPVSRGPGNTIYF.

This clone has a single count. The chain joins TRBV19 to TRBJ1-1, with D tentatively TRBD1 (5 bases). V was cut by 5 bases and J by 8 bases, with 9 bases left in between. The CDR3 has 11 residues. Germline CDR1 LNHDA, CDR2 SQIVND (reference sequence). This CDR3 reads CASSVGTEAFF. Here the CDR3 DNA reads TGTGCCAGTAGTGTCGGGACGGAAGCTTTCTTT.

The V call is TRBV6-5, the J call TRBJ1-2; a weak D match, TRBD1 (5 bases). Per the germline V gene, CDR1 is MNHEY and CDR2 is SVGAGI. CDR3 length: 10 residues. The germline V and J ends were trimmed by 11 bases and 5 bases, with 9 bases remaining between them. CDR3 sequence reads: CALGTYGYTF. Written as DNA, the CDR3 is TGTGCCCTCGGGACTTATGGCTACACCTTC.

The gene calls are TRBV3-1 (or the pseudogene TRBV3-2) and TRBJ1-6; D ambiguous. V was clipped by 0 bases and J by 0 bases, with 12 bases between them. Looked up from germline, CDR1 is LGHDT and CDR2 is YNNKEL (reference sequence). The CDR3 extends over 18 amino acids. The CDR3 DNA sequence: TGTGCCAGCAGCCAAGAAGGGCAGGCGAGCTCCTATAATTCACCCCTCCACTTT. Its translation is CASSQEGQASSYNSPLHF.

The rearrangement joins TRBV12-3 or TRBV12-4 to TRBJ1-2, with TRBD1 matching 8 bases. Germline trimming cut 3 bases from V and 5 bases from J; bases unmatched to any gene: 2. This CDR3 is 13 amino acids long. CDR3 sequence: CASSFQGAYGYTF. DNA for the CDR3: TGTGCCAGCAGTTTCCAGGGGGCTTATGGCTACACCTTC.

The chain has TRBV27 and TRBJ1-4; TRBD1 agrees at 8 bases. Trimming took 5 bases from V and 0 from J; bases not matched to a gene: 5. This CDR3 comprises 16 residues. Germline-derived CDR1 and CDR2 are MNHEY and SMNVEV (reference sequence). The CDR3: CASSVLQGATNEKLFF. The CDR3 DNA follows: TGTGCCAGCAGTGTTCTACAGGGGGCAACTAATGAAAAACTGTTTTTT.

This clone was found a few times. The chain has TRBV4-3 and TRBJ1-6; D may be TRBD1 (6 bases). Germline V gene sequence: CDR1 LGHNA, CDR2 YSLEER. The CDR3 spans 17 residues. The germline V and J ends were trimmed by 1 base and 3 bases, with 13 bases remaining between them. CDR3 sequence reads: CASSQAARGNYNSPLHF. As DNA, the CDR3 is TGCGCCAGCAGCCAAGCCGCCAGGGGAAACTATAATTCACCCCTCCACTTT.

The rearrangement links TRBV10-1 to TRBJ2-2; 9 bases match TRBD1. V gave up 6 bases and J gave up 5 bases; unmatched junction bases: 10. The V gene's germline CDR1 is WNHNN and CDR2 SYGVQD (reference sequence). The CDR3 length is 16 residues. The CDR3 region is CASSPQDRGETGELFF. CDR3 coding DNA: TGCGCCAGCAGCCCCCAGGACAGGGGCGAAACCGGGGAGCTGTTTTTT.

This clone was counted between two and nine times. The V gene is TRBV7-9, the J gene TRBJ1-4; D not resolved. The CDR3 totals 13 residues. CDR1 and CDR2 (germline): SEHNR, FQNEAQ (reference sequence). V lost 0 bases to trimming and J lost 8 bases, with 7 bases between them. CDR3 sequence reads: CASSLASVEKLFF. The CDR3 region has the DNA TGTGCCAGCAGCTTAGCCTCTGTGGAAAAACTGTTTTTT.

The chain links TRBV5-1 to TRBJ2-7; perhaps TRBD2 as D (5 bases). Germline V lookup: CDR1 SGHRS, CDR2 YFSETQ. Trimming pared 7 bases from V and 0 bases from J, leaving 8 bases between. The CDR3 contains 12 residues. CDR3 nucleotide sequence: TGCGCCAGCGGAGGCAGCTCCTACGAGCAGTACTTC. Its protein is CASGGSSYEQYF.

The rearrangement joins TRBV18 to TRBJ1-4; D might be TRBD1 (5 bases). The CDR3 consists of 14 residues. CDR1 is KGHSH, CDR2 LQKENI, per germline. Trimming shortened V by 0 bases and J by 8 bases, and 10 bases separated the two germline ends. The CDR3, as DNA: TGTGCCAGCTCACCACCGGGGGTGGGAGAAAAACTGTTTTTT. It codes for CASSPPGVGEKLFF.

V usage is TRBV6-2 or TRBV6-3 and J usage is TRBJ1-2; D gene uncertain. V was trimmed by 2 bases and J by 10 bases, leaving 11 bases between them. The CDR3 sequence is 12 residues long. The germline V gene encodes CDR1 MNHEY and CDR2 SVGEGT. CDR3 sequence reads: CASSYKTIDYTF. The CDR3 DNA is TGTGCCAGCAGTTACAAGACGATAGACTACACCTTC.

CDR3 residues: CAWSRENEKLFF. CDR3 nucleotide sequence: TGTGCCTGGAGTCGGGAAAATGAAAAACTGTTTTTT. The chain carries TRBV30 and TRBJ1-4; unclear D gene. Germline V gene sequence: CDR1 GTSNPN, CDR2 SVGIG (reference sequence). V was trimmed by 2 bases and J by 5 bases, leaving 6 bases between them. There are 12 residues in the CDR3.

This clone was counted once. The rearrangement links TRBV30 to TRBJ1-2; the match to TRBD1 covers 8 bases. The J segment lost 6 bases and the V segment lost 4 bases, leaving 13 bases of the junction unmatched. The germline V gene has CDR1 GTSNPN and CDR2 SVGIG (reference sequence). This CDR3 has 15 residues. The CDR3 is CAWNRPDREYHGYTF. For the CDR3, the DNA is TGTGCCTGGAATCGACCGGACAGGGAATATCATGGCTACACCTTC.